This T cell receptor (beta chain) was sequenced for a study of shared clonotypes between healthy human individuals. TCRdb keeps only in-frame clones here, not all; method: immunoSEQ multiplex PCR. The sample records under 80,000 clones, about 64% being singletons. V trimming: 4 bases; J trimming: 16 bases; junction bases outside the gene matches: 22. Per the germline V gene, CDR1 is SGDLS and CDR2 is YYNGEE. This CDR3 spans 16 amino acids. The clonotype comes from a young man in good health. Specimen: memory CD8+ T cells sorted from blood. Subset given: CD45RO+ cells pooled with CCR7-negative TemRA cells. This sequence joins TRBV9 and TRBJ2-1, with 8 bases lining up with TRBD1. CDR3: CASSPRPTGAPGLLFF. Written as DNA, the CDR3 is TGTGCCAGCAGCCCCCGCCCGACAGGGGCCCCCGGGCTCCTCTTCTTC.